This TCR beta chain is drawn from a study of blood T cell repertoires in COVID-19. On the study more broadly: COVID-19 samples, acute and convalescent, were from the United States, Italy and Spain. Nucleic acid was either cDNA or gDNA, and it came from T cells, B-cell-depleted T cells, or PBMCs.

Study processing details: Amplified reference gene primers provided the basis for estimating nucleated cell counts. Some clones are missing from TCRdb's copy, which holds only in-frame ones; the method was immunoSEQ multiplex PCR. V and J calls and clone size are those listed in that table; D and trimming were worked out from the DNA. The sample has under 200,000 clones; roughly 88% are singletons. Germline CDR1 is LNHDA and CDR2 is SQIVND (reference sequence). Trimming took 5 bases from V and 7 from J; bases not matched to a gene: 14. The CDR3 sequence is 17 residues long. Sequences were obtained from peripheral blood. This clonotype was sampled from a man between 18 and 35 years old with acute or convalescent COVID-19. V gene TRBV19 combines with J gene TRBJ1-5; 10 nucleotides match TRBD1. CDR3 in amino acids: CASSEETGGEVGQPQHF. The CDR3 bases are TGTGCCAGTAGTGAAGAGACAGGGGGCGAGGTGGGACAGCCCCAGCATTTT.